The source of this T cell receptor (beta chain) is a study of T cell responses to AZD1222 COVID-19 vaccine. Trimming cost V 5 bases and J 1 base, with 8 bases left between them. The germline gives CDR1 MNHEY, CDR2 SMNVEV (reference sequence). The CDR3 sequence is 13 residues long. Study outcomes and limitations: Females made up more of the donors, who were largely white British, and clonal diversity may have come out too low. The CD4 TCRs associated with vaccination extended across spike and predominated at 160-218 and 743-854.

TCRdb's copy holds only in-frame clones and misses some; the assay was immunoSEQ multiplex PCR. The sample includes 85,000 to 90,000 clones, around 91% seen only once; the top ten take around 5.2%. A word on this clone: Its target is unknown.

The TCR originated in an adult in good health. The material was peripheral blood, obtained on day 0 of MenACWY control vaccination. The gene calls are TRBV27 and TRBJ1-1; no clear D gene. The CDR3 bases are TGTGCCAGCAGTGTAACGGGGAACACTGAAGCTTTCTTT. This sequence encodes CASSVTGNTEAFF.